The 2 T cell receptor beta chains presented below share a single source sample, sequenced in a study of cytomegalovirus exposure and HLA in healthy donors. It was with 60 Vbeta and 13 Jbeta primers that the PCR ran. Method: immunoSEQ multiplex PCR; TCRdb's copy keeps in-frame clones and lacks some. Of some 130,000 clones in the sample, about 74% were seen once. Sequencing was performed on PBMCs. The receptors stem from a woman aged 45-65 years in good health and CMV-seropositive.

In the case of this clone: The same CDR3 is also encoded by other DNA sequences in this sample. The CDR3 protein is CASSLSRGSYEQYF. The CDR3 coding sequence is TGTGCCAGCAGCTTAAGTCGGGGGTCCTACGAGCAGTACTTC. V gene TRBV7-9 combines with J gene TRBJ2-7; D might be TRBD2 (6 bases). Germline assignment: CDR1 SEHNR and CDR2 FQNEAQ (reference sequence). V lost 2 bases, J lost 1 base, and 9 bases lay in between. The CDR3 runs to 14 residues.

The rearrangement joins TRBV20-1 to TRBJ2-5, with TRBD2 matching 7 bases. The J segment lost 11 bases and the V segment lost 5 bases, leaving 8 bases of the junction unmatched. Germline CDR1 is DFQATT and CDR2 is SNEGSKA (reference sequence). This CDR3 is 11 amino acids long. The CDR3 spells CSAPDRGEQYF. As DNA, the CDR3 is TGCAGTGCTCCCGACCGGGGGGAGCAGTACTTC.